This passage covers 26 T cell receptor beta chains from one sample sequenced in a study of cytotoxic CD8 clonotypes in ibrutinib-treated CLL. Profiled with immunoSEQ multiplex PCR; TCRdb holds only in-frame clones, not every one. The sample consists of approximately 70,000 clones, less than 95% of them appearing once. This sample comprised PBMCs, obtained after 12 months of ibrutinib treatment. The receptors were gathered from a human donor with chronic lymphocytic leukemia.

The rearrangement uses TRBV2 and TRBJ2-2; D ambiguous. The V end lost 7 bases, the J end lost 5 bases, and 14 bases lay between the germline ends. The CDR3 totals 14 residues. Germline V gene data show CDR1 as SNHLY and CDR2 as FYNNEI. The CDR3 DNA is TGTGCCAGCATCTACGCCGTGAGGACCGGGGAGCTGTTTTTT. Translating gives CASIYAVRTGELFF.

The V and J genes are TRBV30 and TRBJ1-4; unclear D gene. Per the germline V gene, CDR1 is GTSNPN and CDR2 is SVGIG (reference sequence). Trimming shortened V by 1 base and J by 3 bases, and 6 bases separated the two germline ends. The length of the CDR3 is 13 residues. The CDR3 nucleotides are TGTGCCTGGAGTGAGAGTCCTAATGAAAAACTGTTTTTT. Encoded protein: CAWSESPNEKLFF.

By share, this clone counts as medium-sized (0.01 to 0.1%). The CDR3: CSVKIRDGQPQHF. In DNA form, the CDR3 reads TGCAGCGTCAAGATCAGGGACGGGCAGCCCCAGCATTTT. The rearrangement joins TRBV29-1 to TRBJ1-5; D perhaps matches TRBD1 (5 bases). This CDR3 spans 13 amino acids. Per germline, CDR1 SQVTM and CDR2 ANQGSEA. Trimming stripped 6 bases from V and 7 bases from J, with 16 bases between. The whole variable domain, remainder taken from reference TRBV29-1 and TRBJ1-5, is SAVISQKPSRDICQRGTSLTIQCQVDSQVTMMFWYRQQPGQSLTLIATANQGSEATYESGFVIDKFPISRPNLTFSTLTVSNMSPEDSSIYLCSVKIRDGQPQHFGDGTRLSIL.

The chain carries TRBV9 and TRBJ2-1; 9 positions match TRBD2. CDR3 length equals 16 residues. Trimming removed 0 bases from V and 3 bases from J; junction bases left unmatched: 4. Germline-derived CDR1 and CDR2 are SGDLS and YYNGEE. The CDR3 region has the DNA TGTGCCAGCAGCGTAGAGGCTAGCGGGATCTACAATGAGCAGTTCTTC. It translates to CASSVEASGIYNEQFF.

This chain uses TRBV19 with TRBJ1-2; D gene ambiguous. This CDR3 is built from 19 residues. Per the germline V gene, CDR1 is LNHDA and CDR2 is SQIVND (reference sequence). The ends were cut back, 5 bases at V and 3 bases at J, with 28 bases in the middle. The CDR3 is CASSPPVTDSGSAYYGYTF. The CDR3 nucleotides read TGTGCCAGTAGTCCCCCCGTCACAGATTCAGGATCGGCCTACTATGGCTACACCTTC.

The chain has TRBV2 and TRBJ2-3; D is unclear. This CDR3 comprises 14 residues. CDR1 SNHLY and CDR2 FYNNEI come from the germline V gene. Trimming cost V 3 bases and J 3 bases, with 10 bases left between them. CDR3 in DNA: TGTGCCAGCAGTGAGCCCTCCGGGACAGATACGCAGTATTTT. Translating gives CASSEPSGTDTQYF. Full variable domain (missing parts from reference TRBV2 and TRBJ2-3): EPEVTQTPSHQVTQMGQEVILRCVPISNHLYFYWYRQILGQKVEFLVSFYNNEISEKSEIFDDQFSVERPDGSNFTLKIRSTKLEDSAMYFCASSEPSGTDTQYFGPGTRLTVL.

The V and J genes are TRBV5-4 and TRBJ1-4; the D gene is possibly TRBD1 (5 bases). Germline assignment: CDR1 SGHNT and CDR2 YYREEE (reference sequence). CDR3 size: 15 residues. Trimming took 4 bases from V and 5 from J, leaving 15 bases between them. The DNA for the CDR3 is TGTGCCAGCAGCCGCGCAGGGTTTAGGAATGAAAAACTGTTTTTT. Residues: CASSRAGFRNEKLFF. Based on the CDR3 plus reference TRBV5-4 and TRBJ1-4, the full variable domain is ETGVTQSPTHLIKTRGQQVTLRCSSQSGHNTVSWYQQALGQGPQFIFQYYREEENGRGNFPPRFSGLQFPNYSSELNVNALELDDSALYLCASSRAGFRNEKLFFGSGTQLSVL.

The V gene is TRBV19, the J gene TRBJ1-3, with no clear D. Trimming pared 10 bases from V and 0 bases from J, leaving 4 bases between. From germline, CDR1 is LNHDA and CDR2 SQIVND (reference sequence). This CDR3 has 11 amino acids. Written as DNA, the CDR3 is TGTGCCATTAACTCTGGAAACACCATATATTTT. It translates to CAINSGNTIYF.

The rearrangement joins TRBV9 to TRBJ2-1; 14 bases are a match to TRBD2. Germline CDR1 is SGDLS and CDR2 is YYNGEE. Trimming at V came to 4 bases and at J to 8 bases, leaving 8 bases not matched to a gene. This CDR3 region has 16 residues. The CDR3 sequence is CASSLGLAGAGDEQFF. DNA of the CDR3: TGTGCCAGCAGCCTGGGACTAGCGGGAGCAGGCGATGAGCAGTTCTTC.

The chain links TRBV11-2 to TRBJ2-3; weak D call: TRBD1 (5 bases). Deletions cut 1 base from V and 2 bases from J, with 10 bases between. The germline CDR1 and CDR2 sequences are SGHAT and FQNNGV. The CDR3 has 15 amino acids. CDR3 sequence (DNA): TGTGCCAGCAGCTTAGGGCAGGGTGTCACAGATACGCAGTATTTT. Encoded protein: CASSLGQGVTDTQYF.

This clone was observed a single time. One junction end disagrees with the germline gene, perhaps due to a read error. The CDR3 region is CASSLSLLQGSGSYNEQFF. The CDR3 DNA sequence: TGTGCTAGCAGCTTAAGCCTACTTCAGGGATCGGGGTCCTACAATGAGCAGTTCTTC. V and J are TRBV7-7 and TRBJ2-1; perhaps D is TRBD1 or TRBD2 (5 bases each). From germline, CDR1 is SSHAT and CDR2 FNYEAQ (reference sequence). The CDR3 runs 19 residues.

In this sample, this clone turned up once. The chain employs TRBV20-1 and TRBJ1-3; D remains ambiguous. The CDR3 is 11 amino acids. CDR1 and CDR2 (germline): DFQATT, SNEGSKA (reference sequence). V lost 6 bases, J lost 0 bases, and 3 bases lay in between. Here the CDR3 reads CSAYSGNTIYF. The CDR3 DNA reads TGCAGTGCCTACTCTGGAAACACCATATATTTT.

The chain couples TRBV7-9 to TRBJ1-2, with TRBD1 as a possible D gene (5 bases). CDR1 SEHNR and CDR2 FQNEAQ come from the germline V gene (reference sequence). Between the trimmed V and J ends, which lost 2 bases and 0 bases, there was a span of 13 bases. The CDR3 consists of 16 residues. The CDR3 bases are TGTGCCAGCAGCTTAAATTCGCCAGGGACTAACTATGGCTACACCTTC. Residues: CASSLNSPGTNYGYTF.

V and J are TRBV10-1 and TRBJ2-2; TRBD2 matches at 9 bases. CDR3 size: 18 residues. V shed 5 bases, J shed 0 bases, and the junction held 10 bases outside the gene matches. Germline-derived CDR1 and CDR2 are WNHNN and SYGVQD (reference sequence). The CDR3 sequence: CASSSPTSGVSNTGELFF. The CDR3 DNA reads TGCGCCAGCAGTTCCCCGACTAGCGGCGTCTCGAACACCGGGGAGCTGTTTTTT.

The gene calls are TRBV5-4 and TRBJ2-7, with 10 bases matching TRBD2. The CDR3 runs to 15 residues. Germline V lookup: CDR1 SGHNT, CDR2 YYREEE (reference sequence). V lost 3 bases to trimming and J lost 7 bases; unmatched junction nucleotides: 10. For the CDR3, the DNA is TGTGCCAGCAGCTCGGGGGGACTAGCGTCAAAGGAGCAGTACTTC. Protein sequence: CASSSGGLASKEQYF.

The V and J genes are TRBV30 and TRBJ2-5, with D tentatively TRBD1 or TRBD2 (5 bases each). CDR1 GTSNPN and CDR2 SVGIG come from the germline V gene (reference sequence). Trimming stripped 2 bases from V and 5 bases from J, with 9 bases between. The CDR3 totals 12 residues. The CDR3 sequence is CAWSKGRETQYF. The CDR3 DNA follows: TGTGCCTGGAGTAAGGGACGGGAGACCCAGTACTTC.

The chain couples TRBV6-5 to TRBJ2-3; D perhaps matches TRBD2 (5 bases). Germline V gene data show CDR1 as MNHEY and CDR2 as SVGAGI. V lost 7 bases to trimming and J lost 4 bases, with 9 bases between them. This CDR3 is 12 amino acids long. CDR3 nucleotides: TGTGCCAGCAACGGGATTGCAGATACGCAGTATTTT. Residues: CASNGIADTQYF.

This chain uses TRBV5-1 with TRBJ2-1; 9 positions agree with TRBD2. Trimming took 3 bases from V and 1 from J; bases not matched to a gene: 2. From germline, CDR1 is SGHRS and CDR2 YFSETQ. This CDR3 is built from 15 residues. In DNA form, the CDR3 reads TGCGCCAGCAGCTCGGGACTAGCTTCCTACAATGAGCAGTTCTTC. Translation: CASSSGLASYNEQFF.

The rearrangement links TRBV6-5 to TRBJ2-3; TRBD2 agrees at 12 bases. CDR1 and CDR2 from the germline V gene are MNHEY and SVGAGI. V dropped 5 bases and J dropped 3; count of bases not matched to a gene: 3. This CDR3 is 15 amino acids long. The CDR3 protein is CASSRTSGITDTQYF. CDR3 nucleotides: TGTGCCAGCAGTCGGACTAGCGGGATAACAGATACGCAGTATTTT.

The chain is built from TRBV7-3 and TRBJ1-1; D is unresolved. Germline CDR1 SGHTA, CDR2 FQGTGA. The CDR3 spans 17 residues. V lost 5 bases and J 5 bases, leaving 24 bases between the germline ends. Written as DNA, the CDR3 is TGTGCCAGCAGCCCACGAGAACTGGCGGACCTGAGGACTGAAGCTTTCTTT. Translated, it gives CASSPRELADLRTEAFF.

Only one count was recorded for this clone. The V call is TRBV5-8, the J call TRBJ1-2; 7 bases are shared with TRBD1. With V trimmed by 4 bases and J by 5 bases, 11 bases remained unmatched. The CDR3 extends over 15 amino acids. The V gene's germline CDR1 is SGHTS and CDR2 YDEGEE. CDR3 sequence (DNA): TGTGCCAGCAGCCGGGACAGAATATCCCCTTATGGCTACACCTTC. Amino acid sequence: CASSRDRISPYGYTF.

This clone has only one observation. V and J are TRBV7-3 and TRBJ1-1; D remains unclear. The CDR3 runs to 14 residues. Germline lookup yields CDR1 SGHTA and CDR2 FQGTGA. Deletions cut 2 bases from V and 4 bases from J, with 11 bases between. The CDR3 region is CASSLLGLGTEAFF. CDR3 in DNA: TGTGCCAGCAGCTTACTCGGTCTAGGCACTGAAGCTTTCTTT.

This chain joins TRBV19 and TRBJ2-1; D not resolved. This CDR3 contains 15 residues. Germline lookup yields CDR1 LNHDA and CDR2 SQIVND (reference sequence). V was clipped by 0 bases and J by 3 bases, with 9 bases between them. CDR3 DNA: TGTGCCAGTAGTATAGAGGGTCTACGCTACAATGAGCAGTTCTTC. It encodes CASSIEGLRYNEQFF.

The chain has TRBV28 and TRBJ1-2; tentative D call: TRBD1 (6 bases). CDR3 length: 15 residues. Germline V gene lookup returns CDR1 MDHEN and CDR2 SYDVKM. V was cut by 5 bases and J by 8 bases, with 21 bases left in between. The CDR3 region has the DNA TGTGCCAGCAGTCCAACGAGTTTCAGGGGAGAAGGCTACACCTTC. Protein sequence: CASSPTSFRGEGYTF.

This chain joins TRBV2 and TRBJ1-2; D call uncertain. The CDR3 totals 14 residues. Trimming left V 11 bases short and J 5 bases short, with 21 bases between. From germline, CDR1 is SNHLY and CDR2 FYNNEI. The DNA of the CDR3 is TGTGCCGGGCCCCAGGCGACTACCGCGTATGGCTACACCTTC. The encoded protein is CAGPQATTAYGYTF.

In nucleotides, the CDR3 is TGCAGCGTTGATTCCGAGGGCAGGGGTGACGGGGAGCTGTTTTTT. Translating it yields CSVDSEGRGDGELFF. The gene calls are TRBV29-1 and TRBJ2-2, with a possible D match to TRBD1 (6 bases). Germline lookup yields CDR1 SQVTM and CDR2 ANQGSEA. V lost 3 bases and J lost 7, with 18 bases in between. The CDR3 length is 15 residues.